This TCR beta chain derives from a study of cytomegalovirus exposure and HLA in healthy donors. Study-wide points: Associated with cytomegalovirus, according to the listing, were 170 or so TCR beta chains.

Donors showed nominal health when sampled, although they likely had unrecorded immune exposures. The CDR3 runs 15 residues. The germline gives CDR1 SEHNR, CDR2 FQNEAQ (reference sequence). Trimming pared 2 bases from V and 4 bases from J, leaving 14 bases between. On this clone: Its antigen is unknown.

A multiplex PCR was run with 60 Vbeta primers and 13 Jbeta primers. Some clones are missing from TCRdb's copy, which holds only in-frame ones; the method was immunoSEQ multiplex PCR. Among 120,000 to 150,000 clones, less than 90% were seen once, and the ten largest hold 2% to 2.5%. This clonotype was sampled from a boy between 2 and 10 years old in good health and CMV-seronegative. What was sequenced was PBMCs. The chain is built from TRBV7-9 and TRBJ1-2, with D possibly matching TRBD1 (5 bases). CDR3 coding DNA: TGTGCCAGCAGCTTAAGGAGGGACGACAGCTATGGCTACACCTTC. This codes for CASSLRRDDSYGYTF.